The next 2 T cell receptor beta chains were all read from a single sample in a study of T cells after yellow fever vaccination. A single record per CDR3 protein comes from TCRdb applying MiXCR to the 5' RACE reads. The repertoire consists of 250,000 to 300,000 distinct CDR3 sequences, with around 13% occurring once and the leading ten covering roughly 0.5%. Source: CD4+ T cells sorted from PBMCs, taken 45 days after the yellow fever booster vaccination. Receptors originate from a man younger than 40 who received the YFV17D yellow fever vaccine.

This chain uses TRBV6-6 with TRBJ1-4, with D possibly TRBD1 on 5 matching bases. The V gene lost 8 bases and the J gene lost 4 bases, with 11 bases spanning the gap. CDR3 length equals 13 residues. Per germline, CDR1 MNHNY and CDR2 SVGAGI (reference sequence). In DNA form, the CDR3 reads TGTGCCAGCCGGGACCCCCTTAATGAAAAACTGTTTTTT. This sequence encodes CASRDPLNEKLFF.

This clonotype has only a few counts. This chain links TRBV14 with TRBJ1-1; a weak D match, TRBD1 (5 bases). The ends were cut back, 1 base at V and 0 bases at J, with 6 bases in the middle. The CDR3 consists of 14 residues. Per the germline V gene, CDR1 is SGHDN and CDR2 is FVKESK. The CDR3 sequence is CASSQGQMNTEAFF. CDR3 nucleotide sequence: TGTGCCAGCAGCCAAGGACAGATGAACACTGAAGCTTTCTTT.